This paragraph covers one T cell receptor (beta chain) sequence. Authors' methods: Amplification of reference gene primers provided the estimated nucleated cell counts. The method was immunoSEQ multiplex PCR; TCRdb's version includes in-frame clones alone and lacks a portion of them. That table supplies the V and J calls and clone size; D and trimming were determined from the DNA. There are around 320,000 clones in the sample; around 89% occur only once, and over 3.5% lies in the top ten. The V segment lost 3 bases and the J segment 3 bases; nucleotides outside the gene matches: 5. This CDR3 is 16 amino acids long. Germline assignment: CDR1 SGHRS and CDR2 YFSETQ. These data are taken from a study of blood T cell repertoires in COVID-19. Across the whole study: From T cells, B-cell-depleted T cells, or PBMCs came the material, which was cDNA or gDNA.

Participant ages covered roughly 18 to 89 years across around 25 US areas. Cohort placement rested on clinical history that participants reported themselves. Sequencing input: PBMCs or T cells enriched from blood (not recorded which). This sequence joins TRBV5-1 and TRBJ2-7, with TRBD2 matching 14 bases. The receptor's source is a woman between 18 and 29 years old with acute COVID-19. The DNA of the CDR3 is TGCGCCAGCAGCTGGGGACTAGCGGGAGCTAACTACGAGCAGTACTTC. This sequence encodes CASSWGLAGANYEQYF.